Included here is one T cell receptor beta chain sequence, with context. The source of the sample is a study of cytomegalovirus exposure and HLA in healthy donors. The PCR was carried out with 60 Vbeta primers and 13 Jbeta primers. Assay: immunoSEQ multiplex PCR; the TCRdb copy retains only in-frame clones and omits some. Found here are roughly 180,000 clones, 80% of them singletons; the top ten hold approximately 1.3%. This CDR3 spans 14 amino acids. Germline lookup yields CDR1 MGHRA and CDR2 YSYEKL. V lost 3 bases and J lost 7; bases outside the gene matches: 6. The origin of this receptor is a man in his thirties or forties in good health and CMV-seronegative. Sequenced: PBMCs. The genes are TRBV4-1 and TRBJ1-2; 9 bases are shared with TRBD1. The CDR3 protein is CASSQGDRGGGYTF. The DNA for the CDR3 is TGCGCCAGCAGCCAGGGAGACAGGGGGGGTGGCTACACCTTC.